The present T cell receptor (beta chain) was sequenced within a study of T cells in Graves' hyperthyroidism and ophthalmopathy. On this clonotype itself: Its antigen is currently unknown.

This CDR3 comprises 14 residues. Trimming cost V 0 bases and J 2 bases, with 5 bases left between them. Germline V gene data show CDR1 as SGDLS and CDR2 as YYNGEE. Study-wide findings and caveats: Blood also held most thyroid clonotypes expanded beyond 0.001.

Using RNA transcripts as the source, TCR beta CDR3 regions were amplified. Using the HTBI primer set, a first-round RT-PCR was run on the TCR CDR3. TCRdb redid the calling of the multiplex PCR reads with MiXCR, one entry per CDR3 protein. The sample consists of more than 350,000 distinct CDR3 sequences, roughly 15% of them appearing once. Sequenced input: blood. The chain links TRBV9 to TRBJ2-2; no definite D call. This TCR was recovered from a woman aged 55-69 years with Graves' ophthalmopathy. DNA of the CDR3: TGTGCCAGCAGCGTAGACAGCAACACCGGGGAGCTGTTTTTT. It encodes CASSVDSNTGELFF.